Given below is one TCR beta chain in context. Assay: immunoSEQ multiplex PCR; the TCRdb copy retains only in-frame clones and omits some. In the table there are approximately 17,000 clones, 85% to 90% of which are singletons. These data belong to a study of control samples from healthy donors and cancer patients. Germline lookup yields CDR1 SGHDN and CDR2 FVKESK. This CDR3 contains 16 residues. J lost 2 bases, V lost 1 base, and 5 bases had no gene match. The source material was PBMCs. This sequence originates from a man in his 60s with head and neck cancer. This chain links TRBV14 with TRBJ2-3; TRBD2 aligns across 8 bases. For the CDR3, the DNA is TGTGCCAGCAGCCAAGGTGCGGGGGGTCACACAGATACGCAGTATTTT. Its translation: CASSQGAGGHTDTQYF.